The 32 T cell receptor beta chains below were found in one sample sequenced in a study of blood T cell repertoires in COVID-19. Libraries were prepared by immunoSEQ multiplex PCR; TCRdb keeps only in-frame clonotypes and omits some of them. Of some 530,000 clones detected, approximately 85% appear once; the ten largest clones hold approximately 3.4%. Material for sequencing was peripheral blood. The receptors here all came from a human donor in a cohort sampled during active COVID-19.

The chain couples TRBV6-4 to TRBJ2-1, with 9 bases that match TRBD2. CDR1 MRHNA and CDR2 SNTAGT come from the germline V gene. The CDR3 spans 18 residues. Unmatched junction bases numbered 11, after V lost 5 bases and J lost 0 bases. The CDR3 here is CASSLAASGMSSYNEQFF. CDR3 DNA: TGTGCCAGCAGTTTAGCGGCTAGCGGGATGAGCTCCTACAATGAGCAGTTCTTC.

The chain employs TRBV15 and TRBJ2-7, with 7 nucleotides matching TRBD2. The trim removed 5 bases at V and 3 bases at J, leaving 10 bases unmatched. The CDR3 runs to 15 residues. The germline V gene has CDR1 LNHNV and CDR2 YYDKDF (reference sequence). The CDR3 region is CATSLRASGFYEQYF. In nucleotides, the CDR3 is TGTGCCACCAGCCTTAGGGCTAGCGGATTCTACGAGCAGTACTTC.

This clone was detected a few times. The chain employs TRBV30 and TRBJ2-1; the match to TRBD2 covers 11 bases. V dropped 7 bases and J dropped 0; count of bases not matched to a gene: 5. CDR3 length: 15 amino acids. Germline CDR1 and CDR2: GTSNPN and SVGIG (reference sequence). The CDR3 here is CAFRLAGRSYNEQFF. The CDR3 DNA sequence: TGTGCCTTTCGACTAGCGGGACGCTCCTACAATGAGCAGTTCTTC.

The chain links TRBV30 to TRBJ1-1, with D unresolved. Germline lookup yields CDR1 GTSNPN and CDR2 SVGIG (reference sequence). This CDR3 has 13 amino acids. The V end lost 4 bases, the J end lost 2 bases, and 11 bases lay between the germline ends. CDR3 DNA: TGTGCCTGGAAATGGGAGGAAAACACTGAAGCTTTCTTT. Protein: CAWKWEENTEAFF.

DNA of the CDR3: TGTGCCTGGAGTGTACTTACGGTCCGGGGGGGTGAGCAGTTCTTC. Translation: CAWSVLTVRGGEQFF. This sequence joins TRBV30 and TRBJ2-1; 8 nucleotides agree with TRBD2. Germline trimming cut 0 bases from V and 9 bases from J; bases unmatched to any gene: 10. CDR3 length equals 15 residues. Germline CDR1 GTSNPN, CDR2 SVGIG (reference sequence).

This clone was seen just once. V usage is TRBV7-9 and J usage is TRBJ2-2, with D uncertain. CDR3 length: 13 amino acids. Germline CDR1 and CDR2: SEHNR and FQNEAQ (reference sequence). Trimming took off 5 bases at V and 6 bases at J, with 10 bases between the two ends. CDR3 nucleotides: TGTGCCAGCAGCCCGACATTACCCGGGGAGCTGTTTTTT. Amino acid sequence: CASSPTLPGELFF. Full variable domain (outside the CDR3, taken from reference TRBV7-9 and TRBJ2-2): DTGVSQNPRHKITKRGQNVTFRCDPISEHNRLYWYRQTLGQGPEFLTYFQNEAQLEKSRLLSDRFSAERPKGSFSTLEIQRTEQGDSAMYLCASSPTLPGELFFGEGSRLTVL.

In DNA, the CDR3 is TGTGCCACCAGCCCTGCAGGGGGCTCCTACAATGAGCAGTTCTTC. Translation gives CATSPAGGSYNEQFF. V gene TRBV15 combines with J gene TRBJ2-1; TRBD1 aligns across 7 bases. Germline V lookup: CDR1 LNHNV, CDR2 YYDKDF (reference sequence). With V trimmed by 5 bases and J by 0 bases, 4 bases remained unmatched. The CDR3 totals 15 residues.

This rearrangement joins TRBV7-2 to TRBJ1-1; D possibly corresponds to TRBD1 (5 bases). This CDR3 spans 15 amino acids. Trimming shortened V by 1 base and J by 1 base, and 10 bases separated the two germline ends. Germline values: CDR1 SGHTA, CDR2 FQGNSA. CDR3 coding DNA: TGTGCCAGCAGCTTAGGGAGGGGCGCGAACACTGAAGCTTTCTTT. Amino acids: CASSLGRGANTEAFF.

This chain connects TRBV11-3 to TRBJ2-1; 7 bases align to TRBD2. The V and J ends lost 4 bases and 8 bases, in that order; junction bases with no gene match: 11. In germline, CDR1 is SGHNT, CDR2 YENEEA. CDR3 length equals 15 residues. CDR3 sequence: CASSSEAGYTDEQFF. The CDR3 coding sequence is TGTGCCAGCAGCTCCGAAGCGGGATATACCGATGAGCAGTTCTTC.

This clone was found a few times. The rearrangement links TRBV20-1 to TRBJ1-1; D perhaps matches TRBD1 (6 bases). The ends were cut back, 3 bases at V and 10 bases at J, with 21 bases in the middle. From germline, CDR1 is DFQATT and CDR2 SNEGSKA (reference sequence). This CDR3 is 14 amino acids long. CDR3 in DNA: TGCAGTGCTAGTGGGAGGCAGGGGAAGCCAGGAGCTTTCTTT. This sequence encodes CSASGRQGKPGAFF.

V is TRBV27 and J is TRBJ1-5; TRBD1 agrees at 9 bases. The CDR3 has 16 residues. CDR1 MNHEY and CDR2 SMNVEV come from the germline V gene (reference sequence). Germline trimming cut 6 bases from V and 7 bases from J; bases unmatched to any gene: 13. The CDR3 region has the DNA TGTGCCAGCAGGTCCCATGGGACAGGGTTTGTCCAGCCCCAGCATTTT. It codes for CASRSHGTGFVQPQHF.

The chain combines TRBV10-1 with TRBJ2-2, with a tentative D call TRBD2 (6 bases). This CDR3 region has 15 residues. The germline V gene has CDR1 WNHNN and CDR2 SYGVQD (reference sequence). V gave up 8 bases and J gave up 3 bases, with 16 bases separating them. CDR3 residues: CASYPEGEDTGELFF. The CDR3 DNA reads as TGCGCCAGCTATCCGGAGGGTGAGGACACCGGGGAGCTGTTTTTT.

This clone was recorded once. The chain has TRBV6-5 and TRBJ2-7; D possibly corresponds to TRBD2 (6 bases). V dropped 8 bases and J dropped 6 bases, with 14 bases sitting between them. This CDR3 is built from 12 residues. Germline V lookup: CDR1 MNHEY, CDR2 SVGAGI. The CDR3 loop is CASRSGSSEQYF. DNA for the CDR3: TGTGCCAGCCGTAGCGGCAGTAGCGAGCAGTACTTC.

The chain joins TRBV30 to TRBJ1-2; a weak D match, TRBD1 (5 bases). Germline V gene lookup returns CDR1 GTSNPN and CDR2 SVGIG (reference sequence). Trimming took off 4 bases at V and 6 bases at J, with 9 bases between the two ends. There are 11 residues in the CDR3. The CDR3 sequence: CAWNAGDGYTF. CDR3 DNA sequence: TGTGCCTGGAACGCGGGGGATGGCTACACCTTC.

The V call is TRBV28, the J call TRBJ1-2; D is uncertain. This CDR3 has 14 residues. In germline, CDR1 is MDHEN, CDR2 SYDVKM. Trimming cost V 4 bases and J 1 base, with 10 bases left between them. The CDR3 region has the DNA TGTGCCAGCAGTTCCGGTAACAGTAACTATGGCTACACCTTC. This translates into CASSSGNSNYGYTF.

V and J are TRBV9 and TRBJ2-2, with 13 bases identical to TRBD2. Trimming took 4 bases from V and 8 from J; bases not matched to a gene: 11. Looked up from germline, CDR1 is SGDLS and CDR2 is YYNGEE. The CDR3 is 17 amino acids. This CDR3 is CASSPSGLAGDKGELFF. The CDR3, as DNA: TGTGCCAGCAGCCCAAGCGGACTAGCGGGAGATAAGGGGGAGCTGTTTTTT.

The chain has TRBV7-9 and TRBJ2-1, with 7 bases aligning to TRBD2. The CDR3 has 16 residues. After removal of 3 bases from V and 3 bases from J, the junction contained 8 bases not matched to a gene. Germline loops: CDR1 SEHNR, CDR2 FQNEAQ (reference sequence). CDR3 nucleotide sequence: TGTGCCAGCAGCTTCATTGCCCCTAGCGGCTACAATGAGCAGTTCTTC. It yields the protein CASSFIAPSGYNEQFF. Supplemented by reference TRBV7-9 and TRBJ2-1, the full variable domain reads DTGVSQNPRHKITKRGQNVTFRCDPISEHNRLYWYRQTLGQGPEFLTYFQNEAQLEKSRLLSDRFSAERPKGSFSTLEIQRTEQGDSAMYLCASSFIAPSGYNEQFFGPGTRLTVL.

This chain joins TRBV6-5 and TRBJ2-2; a possible D gene is TRBD2 (5 bases). CDR3 size: 14 residues. Trimming removed 0 bases from V and 3 bases from J, with 5 bases in between. In germline, CDR1 is MNHEY, CDR2 SVGAGI. CDR3 sequence reads: CASSYSRDTGELFF. The DNA for the CDR3 is TGTGCCAGCAGTTACTCGAGGGACACCGGGGAGCTGTTTTTT.

Of note for this clone: A junction boundary mismatches the germline segment, possibly from a read error. CDR3 sequence (DNA): TGTGCCAGCAGTTACGGTGTGGCGGGGGACTTGGACTTC. Encoded protein: CASSYGVAGDLDF. The chain carries TRBV6-2 or TRBV6-3 and TRBJ2-7, with 7 bases lining up with TRBD2. Germline V lookup: CDR1 MNHEY, CDR2 SVGEGT. The CDR3 loop spans 13 amino acids.

V is TRBV6-2 or TRBV6-3 and J is TRBJ1-1; 8 bases are a match to TRBD1. The CDR3 totals 15 residues. CDR1 is MNHEY, CDR2 SVGEGT, per germline. The trim removed 0 bases at V and 4 bases at J, leaving 4 bases unmatched. In nucleotides, the CDR3 is TGTGCCAGCAGTTACTCGCAGGGGGCGGCCACTGAAGCTTTCTTT. It translates to CASSYSQGAATEAFF.

The CDR3 is CASSFGPGEENYGYTF. The CDR3 DNA is TGCGCCAGCAGTTTTGGGCCAGGGGAAGAGAACTATGGCTACACCTTC. The chain uses TRBV5-1 and TRBJ1-2; possible D gene TRBD1, 6 bases. The CDR3 has 16 amino acids. The V and J ends lost 5 bases and 2 bases respectively, with 19 bases between them. Per the germline V gene, CDR1 is SGHRS and CDR2 is YFSETQ.

The rearrangement uses TRBV6-4 and TRBJ1-2, with TRBD1 matching 10 bases. Trimming removed 6 bases from V and 6 bases from J; junction bases left unmatched: 10. The length of the CDR3 is 15 residues. Germline assignment: CDR1 MRHNA and CDR2 SNTAGT. This CDR3 is CASRNSGTGANGYTF. CDR3 in DNA: TGTGCCAGCAGAAACTCCGGGACAGGGGCGAATGGCTACACCTTC.

The gene calls are TRBV9 and TRBJ2-1; D perhaps matches TRBD2 (6 bases). This CDR3 is built from 13 residues. Germline loops: CDR1 SGDLS, CDR2 YYNGEE. Trimming stripped 2 bases from V and 7 bases from J, with 10 bases between. CDR3 sequence: CASSVRGMNEQFF. Written as DNA, the CDR3 is TGTGCCAGCAGCGTTCGGGGGATGAATGAGCAGTTCTTC.

The chain has TRBV6-2 or TRBV6-3 and TRBJ2-1; 7 bases fit TRBD2. The CDR3 has 17 amino acids. The V segment lost 0 bases and the J segment 9 bases; nucleotides outside the gene matches: 14. Germline V gene lookup returns CDR1 MNHEY and CDR2 SVGEGT. CDR3 protein: CASSYSAGEVIRAEQFF. The CDR3 DNA is TGTGCCAGCAGTTACTCGGCGGGAGAAGTCATCAGAGCTGAGCAGTTCTTC.

The chain is built from TRBV20-1 and TRBJ2-1; possible D gene TRBD2, 6 bases. The V and J ends lost 3 bases and 7 bases respectively, with 19 bases between them. CDR1 and CDR2 from the germline V gene are DFQATT and SNEGSKA (reference sequence). The CDR3 runs 15 residues. CDR3 region: CSASSALANENEQFF. The CDR3 DNA sequence: TGCAGTGCTAGTTCCGCCCTAGCGAATGAGAATGAGCAGTTCTTC.

CDR3 coding DNA: TGTGCCAGTAGTATAGGTGGGGGCCGAGAGACCCAGTACTTC. It encodes CASSIGGGRETQYF. The chain carries TRBV19 and TRBJ2-5, with D perhaps TRBD1 (6 bases). Germline CDR1 LNHDA, CDR2 SQIVND (reference sequence). V was clipped by 1 base and J by 4 bases, with 10 bases between them. CDR3 length: 14 amino acids. The whole variable domain, remainder taken from reference TRBV19 and TRBJ2-5, is DGGITQSPKYLFRKEGQNVTLSCEQNLNHDAMYWYRQDPGQGLRLIYYSQIVNDFQKGDIAEGYSVSREKKESFPLTVTSAQKNPTAFYLCASSIGGGRETQYFGPGTRLLVL.

J is TRBJ2-7 and V is TRBV6-1, with D tentatively TRBD1 (5 bases). V lost 2 bases and J 0 bases, leaving 8 bases between the germline ends. This CDR3 comprises 14 residues. Per the germline V gene, CDR1 is MNHNS and CDR2 is SASEGT. The CDR3 loop is CASSEFRASYEQYF. CDR3 bases: TGTGCCAGCAGTGAATTCAGGGCCTCCTACGAGCAGTACTTC.

The chain links TRBV14 to TRBJ1-1, with a possible D match to TRBD1 (5 bases). Germline CDR1 reads SGHDN; CDR2 reads FVKESK. This CDR3 contains 14 residues. Trimming removed 0 bases from V and 4 bases from J, with 9 bases in between. The CDR3 DNA reads TGTGCCAGCAGCCAAGATTGGGGCGGCACTGAAGCTTTCTTT. Translated: CASSQDWGGTEAFF. Full variable domain (remainder filled in from reference TRBV14 and TRBJ1-1): EAGVTQFPSHSVIEKGQTVTLRCDPISGHDNLYWYRRVMGKEIKFLLHFVKESKQDESGMPNNRFLAERTGGTYSTLKVQPAELEDSGVYFCASSQDWGGTEAFFGQGTRLTVV.

This clone was seen only a few times. This sequence joins TRBV6-6 and TRBJ2-7; 10 nucleotides line up with TRBD2. Trimming took 5 bases from V and 0 from J; bases not matched to a gene: 4. CDR1 and CDR2 (germline): MNHNY, SVGAGI (reference sequence). The CDR3 is 15 amino acids. The CDR3 loop reads CASSPRTSGSYEQYF. In nucleotides, the CDR3 is TGTGCCAGCAGTCCCAGGACTAGCGGCTCCTACGAGCAGTACTTC.

The chain combines TRBV19 with TRBJ1-1; 7 bases fit TRBD1. Unmatched junction bases numbered 12, after V lost 11 bases and J lost 0 bases. CDR3 length: 15 amino acids. Germline-derived CDR1 and CDR2 are LNHDA and SQIVND (reference sequence). CDR3 sequence (DNA): TGTGCCCGCCACATACAGGGGATGATGAACACTGAAGCTTTCTTT. Translation gives CARHIQGMMNTEAFF.

The genes are TRBV13 and TRBJ2-5; possible D gene TRBD2, 5 bases. CDR1 and CDR2 (germline): PRHDT, FYEKMQ (reference sequence). V lost 5 bases, J lost 2 bases, and 15 bases lay in between. CDR3 length equals 15 residues. CDR3 coding DNA: TGTGCCAGCAGCGATTCGAGGGTCCCGCAAGAGACCCAGTACTTC. Protein product: CASSDSRVPQETQYF.

The table lists this clone with a count of one. This chain uses TRBV7-8 with TRBJ1-5, with D unclear. Germline-derived CDR1 and CDR2 are SGHVS and FQNEAQ. This CDR3 is built from 13 residues. Trimming stripped 1 base from V and 11 bases from J, with 12 bases between. The CDR3 DNA reads as TGTGCCAGCAGCTTAGGGACTGCGTCGGCCCAGCATTTT. It is translated as CASSLGTASAQHF. Full variable domain (rest looked up from reference TRBV7-8 and TRBJ1-5): GAGVSQSPRYKVAKRGQDVALRCDPISGHVSLFWYQQALGQGPEFLTYFQNEAQLDKSGLPSDRFFAERPEGSVSTLKIQRTQQEDSAVYLCASSLGTASAQHFGDGTRLSIL.